Listed here are 28 T cell receptor beta chains from one sample, sequenced in a study of blood T cell repertoires in COVID-19. Clones were read by immunoSEQ multiplex PCR, and TCRdb kept only the in-frame ones, dropping some. Among roughly 40,000 clones listed, about four fifths were seen once. The specimen sequenced was peripheral blood. The receptors stem from a human donor in a cohort sampled during active COVID-19.

The rearrangement joins TRBV15 to TRBJ2-7; D is perhaps TRBD2 (5 bases). The CDR3 runs to 15 residues. Trimming cost V 5 bases and J 0 bases, with 14 bases left between them. CDR1 is LNHNV, CDR2 YYDKDF, per germline (reference sequence). CDR3 residues: CATSGERTVSYEQYF. Here the CDR3 DNA reads TGTGCCACCAGCGGGGAGCGGACCGTCTCCTACGAGCAGTACTTC.

V usage is TRBV6-5 and J usage is TRBJ1-2, with a weak D call TRBD1 (6 bases). The V gene's germline CDR1 is MNHEY and CDR2 SVGAGI. Trimming stripped 7 bases from V and 7 bases from J, with 10 bases between. CDR3 length: 11 amino acids. CDR3 residues: CASKTGGGYTF. CDR3 nucleotide sequence: TGTGCCAGCAAGACAGGTGGTGGCTACACCTTC.

In this sample, this clone turned up once. The chain is built from TRBV27 and TRBJ2-7, with TRBD1 identical over 10 bases. The CDR3 is made up of 16 amino acids. After removal of 6 bases from V and 4 bases from J, the junction contained 12 bases not matched to a gene. Germline-derived CDR1 and CDR2 are MNHEY and SMNVEV (reference sequence). The chain's CDR3 is CASSRPRDRGLYEQYF. In nucleotides, the CDR3 is TGTGCCAGCAGCCGTCCCCGGGACAGGGGATTATACGAGCAGTACTTC.

The rearrangement links TRBV11-3 to TRBJ2-3; TRBD2 matches at 12 bases. The length of the CDR3 is 16 residues. Per the germline V gene, CDR1 is SGHNT and CDR2 is YENEEA. With 5 bases clipped from V and 3 bases from J, the junction kept 6 bases outside the gene matches. CDR3 region: CASSRLAGVGTDTQYF. Here the CDR3 DNA reads TGTGCCAGCAGCCGACTAGCGGGAGTGGGGACAGATACGCAGTATTTT.

This rearrangement joins TRBV7-6 to TRBJ2-2; possibly TRBD1 for D (7 bases). The CDR3 has 15 residues. Germline values: CDR1 SGHVS, CDR2 FNYEAQ. V shed 5 bases and J shed 2 bases, with 12 bases lying between them. DNA for the CDR3: TGTGCCAGCAGCGCAGGGGGACTCAACACCGGGGAGCTGTTTTTT. The encoded protein is CASSAGGLNTGELFF.

The CDR3 sequence is CASSYDGDDRGGTGELFF. In nucleotides, the CDR3 is TGTGCCAGCAGTTACGACGGGGACGACAGGGGGGGCACCGGGGAGCTGTTTTTT. J is TRBJ2-2 and V is TRBV6-7; TRBD1 matches at 9 bases. TRBV6-7 is treated as an ORF (open reading frame) with a function not yet certain. The junction had 11 bases not matched to a gene; V was cut back by 2 bases and J by 4 bases. The CDR3 has 18 residues.

The chain joins TRBV28 to TRBJ2-4, with TRBD1 matching over 8 bases. Germline V gene data show CDR1 as MDHEN and CDR2 as SYDVKM. V lost 2 bases, J lost 0 bases, and 3 bases stayed unmatched. The CDR3 sequence is 16 residues long. The CDR3 bases are TGTGCCAGCAGTTTAGGCGACAGGGGAGCCAAAAACATTCAGTACTTC. Its translation: CASSLGDRGAKNIQYF.

The chain has TRBV6-6 and TRBJ1-5; 10 bases are shared with TRBD1. J gave up 2 bases and V 2 bases, and 3 bases lay outside the gene matches. Germline V gene sequence: CDR1 MNHNY, CDR2 SVGAGI (reference sequence). CDR3 length: 16 residues. In DNA, the CDR3 is TGTGCCAGCAGTTACGCCGGGACAGGGGGCAATCAGCCCCAGCATTTT. Translation gives CASSYAGTGGNQPQHF.

The chain carries TRBV25-1 and TRBJ1-4; 7 positions agree with TRBD1. This CDR3 contains 16 residues. V trimming: 2 bases; J trimming: 3 bases; junction bases outside the gene matches: 6. Germline V CDR1 and CDR2: MGHDK, SYGVNS. The CDR3 spells CASSENRGRSNEKLFF. The CDR3 DNA reads as TGTGCCAGCAGTGAAAACAGGGGAAGGTCTAATGAAAAACTGTTTTTT.

The chain uses TRBV7-6 and TRBJ2-2, with 8 bases fitting TRBD1. The CDR3 runs to 17 residues. Germline loops: CDR1 SGHVS, CDR2 FNYEAQ. With V trimmed by 1 base and J by 3 bases, 7 bases remained unmatched. CDR3: CASSLDRTGWDTGELFF. The CDR3 DNA sequence: TGTGCCAGCAGCTTAGACAGGACAGGGTGGGACACCGGGGAGCTGTTTTTT.

V usage is TRBV24-1 and J usage is TRBJ2-7, with 9 bases lining up with TRBD1. V trimming: 5 bases; J trimming: 6 bases; junction bases outside the gene matches: 13. The length of the CDR3 is 16 residues. Germline CDR1 reads KGHDR; CDR2 reads SFDVKD. CDR3 in amino acids: CATSVQTRDRVCEQYF. The DNA of the CDR3 is TGTGCCACCAGTGTCCAAACCAGGGACAGGGTCTGCGAGCAGTACTTC.

The chain recombines TRBV6-1 with TRBJ2-3; 9 bases match TRBD2. This CDR3 comprises 17 residues. V was clipped by 2 bases and J by 4 bases; unmatched bases: 10. Germline loops: CDR1 MNHNS, CDR2 SASEGT. The CDR3, as DNA: TGTGCCAGCAGTGAATGGAGTAGCGGGAGAGGGGCAGATACGCAGTATTTT. It specifies CASSEWSSGRGADTQYF.

The rearrangement joins TRBV5-1 to TRBJ1-4, with a weak D call TRBD1 (5 bases). The V gene's germline CDR1 is SGHRS and CDR2 YFSETQ. The CDR3 is 14 amino acids. Trimming took off 9 bases at V and 6 bases at J, with 18 bases between the two ends. CDR3 nucleotides: TGCGCCACCAAAGTGGCAGGGCAAGATGAAAAACTGTTTTTT. Amino acid sequence: CATKVAGQDEKLFF.

The V call is TRBV24-1, the J call TRBJ1-1; D perhaps matches TRBD1 (6 bases). This CDR3 is built from 13 residues. CDR1 and CDR2 (germline): KGHDR, SFDVKD. V was cut by 6 bases and J by 1 base, with 8 bases left in between. CDR3 amino acids: CATSPGQNTEAFF. The CDR3 region has the DNA TGTGCCACCAGTCCGGGACAGAACACTGAAGCTTTCTTT.

This sequence joins TRBV20-1 and TRBJ2-7, with TRBD1 as a possible D gene (6 bases). In germline, CDR1 is DFQATT, CDR2 SNEGSKA (reference sequence). The CDR3 sequence is 13 residues long. V lost 3 bases and J 0 bases, leaving 9 bases between the germline ends. The CDR3 is CSASLQGSYEQYF. For the CDR3, the DNA is TGCAGTGCTAGTCTACAGGGCTCCTACGAGCAGTACTTC.

The chain's CDR3 is CASRADSASNQPQHF. Here the CDR3 DNA reads TGTGCCAGCAGGGCCGACAGTGCTAGCAATCAGCCCCAGCATTTT. V usage is TRBV2 and J usage is TRBJ1-5; tentatively, D is TRBD1 (5 bases). Germline V lookup: CDR1 SNHLY, CDR2 FYNNEI. This CDR3 has 15 residues. Trimming removed 6 bases at V and 0 bases at J, with 12 bases between.

The chain uses TRBV19 and TRBJ2-5; 7 nucleotides line up with TRBD2. Germline CDR1 reads LNHDA; CDR2 reads SQIVND (reference sequence). This CDR3 is built from 15 residues. Losses at the gene ends were 1 base for V and 3 bases for J; bases not matched to a gene: 5. CDR3 amino acids: CASSIGGGTKETQYF. The DNA for the CDR3 is TGTGCCAGTAGTATAGGGGGAGGGACGAAAGAGACCCAGTACTTC.

This clone was seen only once. This sequence joins TRBV10-2 and TRBJ2-7; 7 bases map to TRBD1. The junction had 6 bases not matched to a gene; V was cut back by 6 bases and J by 1 base. The CDR3 is made up of 14 amino acids. The germline V gene encodes CDR1 WSHSY and CDR2 SAAADI. The CDR3 bases are TGCGCCAGCAGACCGACAGGGCTTTCCTACGAGCAGTACTTC. Translation gives CASRPTGLSYEQYF.

The chain couples TRBV5-4 to TRBJ1-6; 9 bases are shared with TRBD1. The CDR3 consists of 15 residues. Losses at the gene ends were 5 bases for V and 7 bases for J; bases not matched to a gene: 7. From germline, CDR1 is SGHNT and CDR2 YYREEE (reference sequence). In DNA, the CDR3 is TGTGCCAGCAGGCAACAGGGGGCGATCAATTCACCCCTCCACTTT. It yields the protein CASRQQGAINSPLHF.

The rearrangement links TRBV6-5 to TRBJ1-5, with a tentative D call TRBD1 (5 bases). CDR1 and CDR2 from the germline V gene are MNHEY and SVGAGI. There are 15 residues in the CDR3. Trimming took 8 bases from V and 1 from J, leaving 15 bases between them. CDR3 sequence (DNA): TGTGCCAGCGGGGCAGGGCTGGGGAGCAATCAGCCCCAGCATTTT. This gives the protein CASGAGLGSNQPQHF.

The gene calls are TRBV3-1 (or the pseudogene TRBV3-2) and TRBJ2-7; D gene ambiguous. The ends were cut back, 6 bases at V and 3 bases at J, with 6 bases in the middle. Germline CDR1 reads LGHDT; CDR2 reads YNNKEL (reference sequence). The CDR3 sequence is 11 residues long. The CDR3 here is CASSQRYEQYF. CDR3 in DNA: TGTGCCAGCAGTCAGCGCTACGAGCAGTACTTC.

This clone was found once. This chain links TRBV6-2 or TRBV6-3 with TRBJ2-5; 8 nucleotides agree with TRBD1. The germline CDR1 and CDR2 sequences are MNHEY and SVGEGT. There are 17 residues in the CDR3. Trimming took 2 bases from V and 2 from J; bases not matched to a gene: 10. The CDR3 region is CASSYPLGQGWQETQYF. In nucleotides, the CDR3 is TGTGCCAGCAGTTACCCCCTCGGACAGGGTTGGCAAGAGACCCAGTACTTC.

The chain carries TRBV6-5 and TRBJ1-1, with 7 bases lining up with TRBD1. Trimming removed 8 bases from V and 6 bases from J; junction bases left unmatched: 12. This CDR3 is 14 amino acids long. In germline, CDR1 is MNHEY, CDR2 SVGAGI. CDR3 region: CASRPRQGGSEAFF. The CDR3 bases are TGTGCCAGCCGCCCCCGACAGGGAGGATCTGAAGCTTTCTTT.

The genes are TRBV5-1 and TRBJ2-6; the D is unclear. The CDR3 is 16 residues long. In germline, CDR1 is SGHRS, CDR2 YFSETQ. V was pared by 4 bases and J by 0 bases, with 11 bases between. CDR3 residues: CASSSDGNSGANVLTF. The CDR3 DNA follows: TGCGCCAGCAGCAGCGACGGTAACTCTGGGGCCAACGTCCTGACTTTC.

The chain links TRBV9 to TRBJ2-1, with 7 bases aligning to TRBD2. This CDR3 comprises 17 residues. CDR1 and CDR2 (germline): SGDLS, YYNGEE. The J segment lost 3 bases and the V segment lost 4 bases, leaving 13 bases of the junction unmatched. The CDR3 DNA reads as TGTGCCAGCAGCCCCCGCCCGCTAGCGGAGCTCTACAATGAGCAGTTCTTC. Amino acid sequence: CASSPRPLAELYNEQFF. Full variable domain (missing parts from reference TRBV9 and TRBJ2-1): DSGVTQTPKHLITATGQRVTLRCSPRSGDLSVYWYQQSLDQGLQFLIQYYNGEERAKGNILERFSAQQFPDLHSELNLSSLELGDSALYFCASSPRPLAELYNEQFFGPGTRLTVL.

The chain carries TRBV6-4 and TRBJ1-1; D might be TRBD1 (5 bases). Germline CDR1 and CDR2: MRHNA and SNTAGT. V was clipped by 6 bases and J by 6 bases, with 14 bases between them. There are 13 residues in the CDR3. The CDR3, as DNA: TGTGCCAGCAGACAATCGGGGGAGTCTGAAGCTTTCTTT. Its protein product is CASRQSGESEAFF.

This clone was recorded only once. The J gene is TRBJ2-3, the V gene TRBV19, with TRBD1 identical over 10 bases. Germline loops: CDR1 LNHDA, CDR2 SQIVND (reference sequence). The CDR3 contains 15 residues. V trimming: 3 bases; J trimming: 8 bases; junction bases outside the gene matches: 8. In DNA, the CDR3 is TGTGCCAGTAGTATTGTGACAGGGGGCGCAGGTACGCAGTATTTT. Residues: CASSIVTGGAGTQYF.

The chain has TRBV7-8 and TRBJ2-2, with TRBD1 as a possible D gene (5 bases). Between the trimmed V and J ends, which lost 1 base and 4 bases, there was a span of 10 bases. This CDR3 region has 15 residues. CDR1 and CDR2 from the germline V gene are SGHVS and FQNEAQ. The DNA of the CDR3 is TGTGCCAGCAGCTTAGGCAGGGATGGCACCGGGGAGCTGTTTTTT. The encoded protein is CASSLGRDGTGELFF. Based on the CDR3 plus reference TRBV7-8 and TRBJ2-2, the full variable domain is GAGVSQSPRYKVAKRGQDVALRCDPISGHVSLFWYQQALGQGPEFLTYFQNEAQLDKSGLPSDRFFAERPEGSVSTLKIQRTQQEDSAVYLCASSLGRDGTGELFFGEGSRLTVL.